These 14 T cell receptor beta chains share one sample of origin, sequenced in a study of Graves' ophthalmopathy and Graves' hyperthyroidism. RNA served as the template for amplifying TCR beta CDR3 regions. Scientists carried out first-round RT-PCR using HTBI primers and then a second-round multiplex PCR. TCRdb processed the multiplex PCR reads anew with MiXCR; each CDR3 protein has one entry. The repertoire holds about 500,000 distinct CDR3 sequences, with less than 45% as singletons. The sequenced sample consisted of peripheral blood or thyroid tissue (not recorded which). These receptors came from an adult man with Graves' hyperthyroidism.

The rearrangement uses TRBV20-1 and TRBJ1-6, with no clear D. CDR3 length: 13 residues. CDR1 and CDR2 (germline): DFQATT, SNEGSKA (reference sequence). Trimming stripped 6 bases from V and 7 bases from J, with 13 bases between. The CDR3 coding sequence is TGCAGTGCAGGAGACGGAAGCAATTCACCCCTCCACTTT. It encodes CSAGDGSNSPLHF.

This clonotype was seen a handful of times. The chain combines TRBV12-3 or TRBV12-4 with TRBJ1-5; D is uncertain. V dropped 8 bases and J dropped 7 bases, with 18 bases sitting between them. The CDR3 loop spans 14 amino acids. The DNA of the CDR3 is TGTGCCAGCCGATTAGGAAGGGCCTCCCAGCCCCAGCATTTT. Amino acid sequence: CASRLGRASQPQHF.

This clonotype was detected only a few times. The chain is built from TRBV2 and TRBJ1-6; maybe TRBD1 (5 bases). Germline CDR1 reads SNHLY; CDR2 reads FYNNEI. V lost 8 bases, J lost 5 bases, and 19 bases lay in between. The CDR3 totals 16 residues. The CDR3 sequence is CASSREGSSNNSPLHF. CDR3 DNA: TGTGCCAGCTCGCGAGAGGGGTCGTCAAATAATTCACCCCTCCACTTT.

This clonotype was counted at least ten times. CDR3 in amino acids: CASSLDSGWQSEQYF. In DNA form, the CDR3 reads TGTGCCAGCAGCTTGGATTCGGGTTGGCAGAGCGAGCAGTACTTC. The gene calls are TRBV5-8 and TRBJ2-7; D ambiguous. V was clipped by 0 bases and J by 6 bases, with 16 bases between them. Per germline, CDR1 SGHTS and CDR2 YDEGEE. The CDR3 covers 15 residues.

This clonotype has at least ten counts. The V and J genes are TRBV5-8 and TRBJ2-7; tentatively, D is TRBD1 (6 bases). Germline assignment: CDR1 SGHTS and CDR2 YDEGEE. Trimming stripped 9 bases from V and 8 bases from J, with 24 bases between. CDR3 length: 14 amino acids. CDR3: CATGPWTEVPKQYF. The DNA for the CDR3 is TGTGCCACAGGTCCCTGGACAGAGGTTCCAAAGCAGTACTTC.

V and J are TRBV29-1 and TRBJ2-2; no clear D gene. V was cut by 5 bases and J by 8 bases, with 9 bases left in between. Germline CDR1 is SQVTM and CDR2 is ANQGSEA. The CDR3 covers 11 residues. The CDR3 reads CSVSRAGELFF. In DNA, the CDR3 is TGCAGCGTTAGTCGGGCAGGGGAGCTGTTTTTT.

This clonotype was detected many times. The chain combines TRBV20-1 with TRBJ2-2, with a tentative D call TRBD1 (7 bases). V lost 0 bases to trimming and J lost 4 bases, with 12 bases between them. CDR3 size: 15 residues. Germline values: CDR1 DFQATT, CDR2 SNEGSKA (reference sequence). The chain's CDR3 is CSARDAGGGTGELFF. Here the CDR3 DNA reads TGCAGTGCTAGAGATGCAGGGGGAGGCACCGGGGAGCTGTTTTTT.

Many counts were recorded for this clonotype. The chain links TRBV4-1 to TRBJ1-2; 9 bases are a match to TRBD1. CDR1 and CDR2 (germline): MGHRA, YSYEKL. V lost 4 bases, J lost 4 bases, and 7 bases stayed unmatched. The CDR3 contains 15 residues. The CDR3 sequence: CASSPFDRGGYGYTF. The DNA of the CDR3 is TGCGCCAGCAGCCCTTTCGACAGGGGGGGCTATGGCTACACCTTC.

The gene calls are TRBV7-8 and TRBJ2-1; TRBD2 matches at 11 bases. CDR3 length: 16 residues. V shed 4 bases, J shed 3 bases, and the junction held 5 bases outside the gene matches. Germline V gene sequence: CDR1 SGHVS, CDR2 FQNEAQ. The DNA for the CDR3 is TGTGCCAGCAGCTGGGCTAGCGGGGGGTTCTACAATGAGCAGTTCTTC. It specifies CASSWASGGFYNEQFF. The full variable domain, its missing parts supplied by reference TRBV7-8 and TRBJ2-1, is GAGVSQSPRYKVAKRGQDVALRCDPISGHVSLFWYQQALGQGPEFLTYFQNEAQLDKSGLPSDRFFAERPEGSVSTLKIQRTQQEDSAVYLCASSWASGGFYNEQFFGPGTRLTVL.

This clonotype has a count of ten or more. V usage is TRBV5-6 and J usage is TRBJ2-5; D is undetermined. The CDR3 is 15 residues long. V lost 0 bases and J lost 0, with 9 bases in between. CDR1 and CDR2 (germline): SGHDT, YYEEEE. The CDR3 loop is CASSLGTAYQETQYF. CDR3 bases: TGTGCCAGCAGCTTGGGAACGGCGTACCAAGAGACCCAGTACTTC.

CDR3 sequence: CSARVGTLNEQFF. For the CDR3, the DNA is TGCAGTGCTAGAGTAGGGACTCTCAATGAGCAGTTCTTC. The chain recombines TRBV20-1 with TRBJ2-1; tentative D call: TRBD2 (6 bases). Trimming took 1 base from V and 6 from J, leaving 10 bases between them. Germline CDR1 reads DFQATT; CDR2 reads SNEGSKA (reference sequence). The CDR3 consists of 13 residues.

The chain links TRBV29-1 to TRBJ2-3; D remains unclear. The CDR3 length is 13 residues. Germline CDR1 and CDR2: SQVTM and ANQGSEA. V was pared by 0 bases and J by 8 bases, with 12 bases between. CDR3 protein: CSVEEASPGTQYF. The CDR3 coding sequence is TGCAGCGTTGAAGAGGCGTCACCCGGTACGCAGTATTTT.

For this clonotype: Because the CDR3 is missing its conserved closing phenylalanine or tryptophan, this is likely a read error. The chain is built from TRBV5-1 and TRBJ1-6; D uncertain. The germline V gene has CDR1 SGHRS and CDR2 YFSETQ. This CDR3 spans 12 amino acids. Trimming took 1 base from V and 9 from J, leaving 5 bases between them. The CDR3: CASSLLGSPLHL. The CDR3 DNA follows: TGCGCCAGCAGCTTGCTAGGTTCACCCCTCCACCTT.

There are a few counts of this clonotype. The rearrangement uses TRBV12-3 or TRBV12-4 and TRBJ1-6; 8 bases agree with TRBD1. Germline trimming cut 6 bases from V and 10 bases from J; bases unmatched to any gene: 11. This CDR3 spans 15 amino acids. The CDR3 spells CASRQKTTGASPLHF. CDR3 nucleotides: TGTGCCAGCAGACAAAAGACGACAGGGGCATCACCCCTCCACTTT.